This TCR beta chain was captured by sequencing in a study of T-cell memory formation after mild COVID-19 (dated by TCRdb to 2020 to 2022). Background for the entire study: TCR sequence clusters from the two donors were found to be largely donor specific. T-cell clones expanding and contracting after mild COVID-19 in a couple of donors were tracked by longitudinal TCRalpha and TCRbeta repertoire sequencing. Two young, previously healthy adult volunteers made up the cohort, one male and one female.

A few counts support this clonotype. It has no known antigen specificity. There are no base qualities to consult, and no much larger clone falls within one base. Ficoll-Paque density gradient centrifugation was the method used to isolate PBMCs. V loses 2 bases of germline sequence and J loses 0 bases, and the interval between the two ends is 10 bases. CDR1 SGHTA and CDR2 FQGTGA were looked up in the germline V gene. Spanning cysteine to phenylalanine, the CDR3 consists of 15 amino acids. Only CDR3 DNA remains: 45 bases, in frame from the first base. Study-wide findings and limitations: Contracting CD4+ clones appeared mostly in the CM and EM memory subsets, whereas CD8+ clones were enriched in EMRA. Clones that contracted from day 15 to 85 showed balanced CD4/CD8 phenotypes, whereas a second wave of clones that expanded from day 15 to 37 leaned towards CD4+. Whether the second-wave clones peaking on day 37 were SARS-CoV-2 specific was not confirmed. Only two mild cases were covered by the study, and larger cohorts that include severe cases with pre-infection samples were considered necessary. The detection of some responding clones in pre-infection memory suggests that pre-existing cross-reactive memory T cells joined the SARS-CoV-2 response.

Sequencing took place on an Illumina NovaSeq 6000. Using 5'RACE with constant-segment primers, TCRalpha and TCRbeta cDNA libraries were constructed, with sample barcodes and unique molecular identifiers added in the process. RNA was extracted from every sample with Trizol reagent. Library amplification was performed in two PCR steps, and a second sample barcode and Illumina TruSeq adapters were introduced in the second step. Libraries were sequenced on an Illumina NovaSeq with 2 x 150 bp paired-end reads. Per the source publication's procedure: Demultiplexing of reads and collapsing into UMI-guided consensus sequences were performed with migec v1.2.7. With mixcr v2.1.11, UMI consensuses were aligned to TRA and TRB V and J templates and assembled into clonotypes. Expanded or contracted clonotypes were those called significant by both edgeR and NoisET, with noise models trained on biological replicates. edgeR calls used a false discovery rate-adjusted p below 0.01 and a log2 fold-change threshold of 1. As an exploratory analysis of dynamics, max-normalized trajectories of the 1000 most abundant clonotypes were examined by PCA with hierarchical clustering. Separately sequenced CD4+ and CD8+ repertoires were used to assign a CD4 or CD8 phenotype to each responding clone. TCRdb reworked the public reads: Q25 trimming with fastp, MiXCR clone assembly, productive beta chains retained. Duplicate CDR3 protein sequences are folded into a single record with the most common DNA and genes. Here the V and J calls rest on TCRdb's processing, not on the authors' analysis. The sample records approximately 100,000 distinct CDR3 sequences, 11% of which are singletons. Around 39% of the sample is held by the ten biggest clonotypes.

The source is a man aged 18-30 years who had mild COVID-19 (a few samples of this study predate the infection). The sample titles of this study are shuffled in the database, so cell type and time point are left out; the donor was told from shared clones. The V and J segments used are TRBV7-3 and TRBJ1-1; the D gene is possibly TRBD1, with 5 bases matching. Sequencing was carried out using PBMCs or a T cell subset sorted from them (not recorded which). DNA sequence: TGTGCCAGCAGCTTATCTGGGGCGCTGAACACTGAAGCTTTCTTT. Its protein reads: CASSLSGALNTEAFF.